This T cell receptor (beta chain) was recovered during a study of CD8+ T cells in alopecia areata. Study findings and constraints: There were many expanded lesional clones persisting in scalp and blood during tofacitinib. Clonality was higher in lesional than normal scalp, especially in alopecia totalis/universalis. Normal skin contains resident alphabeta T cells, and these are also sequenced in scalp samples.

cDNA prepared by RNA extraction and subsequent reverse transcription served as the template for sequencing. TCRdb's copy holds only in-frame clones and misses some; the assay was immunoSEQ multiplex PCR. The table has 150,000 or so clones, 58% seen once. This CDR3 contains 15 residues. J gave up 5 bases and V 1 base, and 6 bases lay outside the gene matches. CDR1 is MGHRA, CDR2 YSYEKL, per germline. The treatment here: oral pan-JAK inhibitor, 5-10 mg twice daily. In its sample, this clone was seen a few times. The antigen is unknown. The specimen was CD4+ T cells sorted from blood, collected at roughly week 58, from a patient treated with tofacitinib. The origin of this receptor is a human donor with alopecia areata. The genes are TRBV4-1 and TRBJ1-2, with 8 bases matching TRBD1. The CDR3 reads CASSQVDRGDYGYTF. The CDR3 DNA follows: TGCGCCAGCAGCCAAGTTGACAGGGGTGATTATGGCTACACCTTC.